A selection of T cell receptor beta chains follows, all from one sample in a study of tumor-infiltrating lymphocytes in oesophageal squamous cell carcinoma. MiXCR, applied by TCRdb to the PCR reads, yields one record per CDR3 protein. The sample holds over 10,000 distinct CDR3 sequences, around half seen once. The sample consisted of esophageal tumor tissue. These receptors were taken from a male donor with esophageal squamous cell carcinoma. CDR3s include the opening cysteine and the closing phenylalanine or tryptophan. The D gene is left open where the match is weak. Not every row has a clone size; where given, it reads once, few, many or a size class.

abundance: few
d_gene: .
j_gene: TRBJ1-4
v_gene: TRBV5-5
CDR3aa: CASSLDGTRNEKLFF
CDR3nt: TGTGCCAGCAGCTTGGACGGGACACGGAATGAAAAACTGTTTTTT

abundance: .
d_gene: TRBD2
j_gene: TRBJ2-1
v_gene: TRBV27
CDR3aa: CASKLAGGHEQFF
CDR3nt: TGTGCCAGCAAGCTAGCGGGGGGGCATGAGCAGTTCTTC

abundance: medium-sized
d_gene: .
j_gene: TRBJ2-6
v_gene: TRBV12-3/TRBV12-4
CDR3aa: CASSLGDFGANVLTF
CDR3nt: TGTGCCAGCAGTTTAGGGGATTTTGGGGCCAACGTCCTGACTTTC

abundance: many
d_gene: TRBD1
j_gene: TRBJ2-7
v_gene: TRBV19
CDR3aa: CASSPGGTGSIEQYF
CDR3nt: TGTGCCAGTAGCCCCGGGGGGACAGGGTCGATCGAGCAGTACTTC

abundance: .
d_gene: TRBD2
j_gene: TRBJ2-5
v_gene: TRBV7-2
CDR3aa: CASSSKRGGGETQYF
CDR3nt: TGTGCCAGCAGCTCCAAGCGGGGGGGCGGGGAGACCCAGTACTTC

abundance: .
d_gene: TRBD2
j_gene: TRBJ2-5
v_gene: TRBV7-4
CDR3aa: CASSSRTSGQGKGTQYF
CDR3nt: TGTGCCAGCAGCTCCAGGACTAGCGGGCAAGGGAAGGGGACCCAGTACTTC

abundance: .
d_gene: .
j_gene: TRBJ2-6
v_gene: TRBV5-3
CDR3aa: CASSVKTGPGANVLTF
CDR3nt: TGCGCCAGCAGCGTTAAAACAGGACCTGGGGCCAACGTCCTGACTTTC

abundance: .
d_gene: .
j_gene: TRBJ2-2
v_gene: TRBV28
CDR3aa: CASSRRDTGELFF
CDR3nt: TGTGCCAGCAGTCGACGAGACACCGGGGAGCTGTTTTTT

abundance: .
d_gene: .
j_gene: TRBJ1-2
v_gene: TRBV7-8
CDR3aa: CASSLRATAPYGYTF
CDR3nt: TGTGCCAGCAGCTTAAGGGCCACGGCCCCCTATGGCTACACCTTC

abundance: medium-sized
d_gene: TRBD1
j_gene: TRBJ2-7
v_gene: TRBV12-3/TRBV12-4
CDR3aa: CASSPLDRDSLYEQYF
CDR3nt: TGTGCCAGCAGTCCGCTGGACCGGGACAGCCTCTACGAGCAGTACTTC

abundance: .
d_gene: TRBD2
j_gene: TRBJ2-1
v_gene: TRBV7-3
CDR3aa: CASSPVGGRQYNEQFF
CDR3nt: TGTGCCAGCAGCCCCGTAGGCGGGAGGCAGTACAATGAGCAGTTCTTC

abundance: .
d_gene: .
j_gene: TRBJ2-5
v_gene: TRBV7-2
CDR3aa: CASSIWTCGGETQYF
CDR3nt: TGTGCCAGCAGCATATGGACTTGCGGTGGCGAGACCCAGTACTTC

abundance: .
d_gene: .
j_gene: TRBJ2-1
v_gene: TRBV11-2
CDR3aa: CASSIGHYNEQFF
CDR3nt: TGTGCCAGCAGCATAGGACACTACAATGAGCAGTTCTTC

abundance: .
d_gene: .
j_gene: TRBJ2-5
v_gene: TRBV7-6
CDR3aa: CASSSWGGPRTVRQETQYF
CDR3nt: TGTGCCAGCAGCTCCTGGGGGGGCCCCCGGACAGTCCGACAAGAGACCCAGTACTTC

abundance: few
d_gene: .
j_gene: TRBJ2-5
v_gene: TRBV6-1
CDR3aa: CASYSRAETQYF
CDR3nt: TGTGCCAGCTATAGCAGGGCAGAGACCCAGTACTTC

abundance: many
d_gene: .
j_gene: TRBJ1-1
v_gene: TRBV5-5
CDR3aa: CASSLDLNTEAFF
CDR3nt: TGTGCCAGCAGCTTGGACTTGAACACTGAAGCTTTCTTT

abundance: .
d_gene: .
j_gene: TRBJ2-3
v_gene: TRBV7-9
CDR3aa: CASSQVAGPDTQYF
CDR3nt: TGTGCCAGCAGCCAGGTGGCGGGGCCTGATACGCAGTATTTT

abundance: .
d_gene: .
j_gene: TRBJ2-1
v_gene: TRBV7-2
CDR3aa: CASSPGLNNEQFF
CDR3nt: TGTGCCAGCAGCCCGGGACTGAACAATGAGCAGTTCTTC

abundance: .
d_gene: TRBD1
j_gene: TRBJ1-3
v_gene: TRBV6-2/TRBV6-3
CDR3aa: CASSYSGTGGANGNTIYF
CDR3nt: TGTGCCAGCAGTTACTCCGGGACAGGGGGCGCGAATGGAAACACCATATATTTT

abundance: .
d_gene: TRBD1
j_gene: TRBJ2-5
v_gene: TRBV7-9
CDR3aa: CASSLVGQNLQETQYF
CDR3nt: TGTGCCAGCAGCTTAGTGGGACAGAATCTCCAAGAGACCCAGTACTTC

abundance: .
d_gene: .
j_gene: TRBJ2-2
v_gene: TRBV12-3/TRBV12-4
CDR3aa: CASRGISWELFF
CDR3nt: TGTGCCAGCAGGGGTATTTCCTGGGAGCTGTTTTTT

abundance: medium-sized
d_gene: TRBD2
j_gene: TRBJ2-2
v_gene: TRBV7-8
CDR3aa: CASSQGGLAGITGELFF
CDR3nt: TGTGCCAGCAGCCAAGGGGGGCTAGCGGGGATCACCGGGGAGCTGTTTTTT

abundance: .
d_gene: .
j_gene: TRBJ2-1
v_gene: TRBV28
CDR3aa: CASSLFGNEQFF
CDR3nt: TGTGCCAGCAGTTTATTCGGGAATGAGCAGTTCTTC

abundance: .
d_gene: TRBD2
j_gene: TRBJ2-5
v_gene: TRBV7-7
CDR3aa: CASSLAGLAGGPRETQYF
CDR3nt: TGTGCTAGCAGCTTAGCGGGGCTAGCGGGGGGGCCCAGAGAGACCCAGTACTTC

abundance: few
d_gene: .
j_gene: TRBJ2-1
v_gene: TRBV20-1
CDR3aa: CSALPMANEQFF
CDR3nt: TGCAGTGCTTTACCTATGGCAAATGAGCAGTTCTTC

abundance: few
d_gene: .
j_gene: TRBJ2-1
v_gene: TRBV7-2
CDR3aa: CASGGFLSTYNEQFF
CDR3nt: TGTGCCAGCGGGGGGTTTCTTTCTACCTACAATGAGCAGTTCTTC

abundance: many
d_gene: TRBD1
j_gene: TRBJ2-7
v_gene: TRBV6-2/TRBV6-3
CDR3aa: CASSYLMTGERDEQYF
CDR3nt: TGTGCCAGCAGTTACCTCATGACAGGGGAAAGGGACGAGCAGTACTTC

abundance: .
d_gene: .
j_gene: TRBJ1-1
v_gene: TRBV6-6
CDR3aa: CASSYSRGRGTEAFF
CDR3nt: TGTGCCAGCAGTTACTCACGGGGTAGGGGCACTGAAGCTTTCTTT

abundance: .
d_gene: .
j_gene: TRBJ2-7
v_gene: TRBV12-3/TRBV12-4
CDR3aa: CASSLSNSPLHF
CDR3nt: TGTGCCAGCAGTTTAAGTAATTCACCCCTCCACTTC

abundance: medium-sized
d_gene: .
j_gene: TRBJ2-1
v_gene: TRBV5-4
CDR3aa: CASSGVTYNEQFF
CDR3nt: TGTGCCAGCAGCGGAGTAACCTACAATGAGCAGTTCTTC

abundance: few
d_gene: TRBD2
j_gene: TRBJ2-5
v_gene: TRBV6-1
CDR3aa: CASSRTTSGRGETQYF
CDR3nt: TGTGCCAGCAGTCGGACGACTAGCGGGAGGGGGGAGACCCAGTACTTC

abundance: .
d_gene: TRBD1
j_gene: TRBJ2-5
v_gene: TRBV7-6
CDR3aa: CASSLATGQGELGETQYF
CDR3nt: TGTGCCAGCAGCTTAGCTACGGGACAGGGGGAGTTAGGGGAGACCCAGTACTTC

abundance: .
d_gene: .
j_gene: TRBJ2-1
v_gene: TRBV7-6
CDR3aa: CASSLGSNYEQFF
CDR3nt: TGTGCCAGCAGCTTAGGGTCAAACTACGAGCAGTTCTTC

abundance: .
d_gene: TRBD1
j_gene: TRBJ2-5
v_gene: TRBV10-3
CDR3aa: CAISRDSQETQYF
CDR3nt: TGTGCCATCAGCCGGGACAGCCAAGAGACCCAGTACTTC

abundance: .
d_gene: .
j_gene: TRBJ1-1
v_gene: TRBV12-3/TRBV12-4
CDR3aa: CASSVDRNTEAFF
CDR3nt: TGTGCCAGCAGTGTCGACAGGAACACTGAAGCTTTCTTT

abundance: many
d_gene: .
j_gene: TRBJ1-1
v_gene: TRBV5-4
CDR3aa: CASSLFQNTEAFF
CDR3nt: TGTGCCAGCAGCTTGTTTCAGAACACTGAAGCTTTCTTT

abundance: .
d_gene: .
j_gene: TRBJ2-7
v_gene: TRBV6-2/TRBV6-3
CDR3aa: CAGGNLYEQYF
CDR3nt: TGTGCCGGGGGAAATCTTTACGAGCAGTACTTC

abundance: .
d_gene: .
j_gene: TRBJ2-3
v_gene: TRBV7-2
CDR3aa: CASRDTSGSTDTQYF
CDR3nt: TGTGCCAGCCGGGACACTTCTGGGAGCACAGATACGCAGTATTTT

abundance: few
d_gene: TRBD2
j_gene: TRBJ2-1
v_gene: TRBV7-3
CDR3aa: CASSLIPAGGYNEQFF
CDR3nt: TGTGCCAGCAGCTTAATACCAGCGGGAGGTTACAATGAGCAGTTCTTC

abundance: few
d_gene: .
j_gene: TRBJ2-5
v_gene: TRBV7-8
CDR3aa: CASSLMGAEGTQYF
CDR3nt: TGTGCCAGCAGCTTGATGGGGGCCGAAGGGACCCAGTACTTC

abundance: .
d_gene: .
j_gene: TRBJ1-2
v_gene: TRBV7-9
CDR3aa: CASSSQQYGYTF
CDR3nt: TGTGCCAGCAGCTCACAACAATACGGCTACACCTTC

abundance: .
d_gene: TRBD2
j_gene: TRBJ2-3
v_gene: TRBV7-2
CDR3aa: CASSRVGGSIEATQYF
CDR3nt: TGTGCCAGCAGCCGCGTGGGGGGGAGCATTGAGGCTACGCAGTATTTT

abundance: .
d_gene: .
j_gene: TRBJ1-5
v_gene: TRBV19
CDR3aa: CASSIGGLGNQPQHF
CDR3nt: TGTGCCAGTAGTATAGGGGGCTTAGGCAATCAGCCCCAGCATTTT

abundance: .
d_gene: .
j_gene: TRBJ1-1
v_gene: TRBV28
CDR3aa: CASKPWAGYTEAFF
CDR3nt: TGTGCCAGCAAGCCGTGGGCTGGGTACACTGAAGCTTTCTTT

abundance: .
d_gene: TRBD2
j_gene: TRBJ2-7
v_gene: TRBV7-2
CDR3aa: CASSYRSGAAFYEQYF
CDR3nt: TGTGCCAGCAGCTATCGTAGCGGGGCGGCCTTTTACGAGCAGTACTTC

abundance: .
d_gene: .
j_gene: TRBJ2-7
v_gene: TRBV7-3
CDR3aa: CASSSGQSGPYEQYF
CDR3nt: TGTGCCAGCAGCTCCGGACAGTCAGGTCCCTACGAGCAGTACTTC

abundance: .
d_gene: .
j_gene: TRBJ1-2
v_gene: TRBV7-6
CDR3aa: CASSFSGDGYTF
CDR3nt: TGTGCCAGCAGCTTCAGCGGGGATGGCTACACCTTC

abundance: .
d_gene: TRBD1
j_gene: TRBJ2-6
v_gene: TRBV6-6
CDR3aa: CASSWDRSKPTNSGANVLTF
CDR3nt: TGTGCCAGCAGTTGGGACAGGAGTAAACCAACAAACTCTGGGGCCAACGTCCTGACTTTC

abundance: .
d_gene: .
j_gene: TRBJ1-2
v_gene: TRBV12-3/TRBV12-4
CDR3aa: CASSLAGRIYGYTF
CDR3nt: TGTGCCAGCAGTTTAGCGGGACGCATCTATGGCTACACCTTC

abundance: .
d_gene: TRBD1
j_gene: TRBJ2-5
v_gene: TRBV7-9
CDR3aa: CASSSQGQQETQYF
CDR3nt: TGTGCCAGCAGCTCACAGGGGCAGCAAGAGACCCAGTACTTC